This TCR beta chain was observed in a study of blood T cells in healthy people across ages. Alongside a J-beta primer mix, a sample-barcoded 5' primer served in a second PCR lasting 7 to 11 cycles. The template-switch adaptor, which had 12 random nucleotides, put a tag on each cDNA molecule. MiXCR was run by TCRdb on the 5' RACE reads, yielding one entry per CDR3 protein. Found here are approximately 820,000 distinct CDR3 sequences, roughly 44% of them singletons; the top ten hold under 20%. General observations from the study: Aged donors had fewer naive CD4+ cells and lower diversity than long-lived donors. PBMCs were not sorted, which prevented a conclusive comparison of naive versus antigen-experienced cells.

This clonotype was counted only a few times. The antigen is undetermined. The origin of this receptor is a man aged 55 to 70 in good health. The specimen sequenced was blood.

The CDR3 loop reads CASRIGTYQGDYGYTF. Written as DNA, the CDR3 is TGTGCCAGCAGGATCGGAACTTATCAGGGTGACTATGGCTACACCTTC. This rearrangement joins TRBV6-1 to TRBJ1-2; D might be TRBD1 (5 bases). V was trimmed by 6 bases and J by 3 bases, leaving 20 bases between them. CDR3 length: 16 amino acids. Germline assignment: CDR1 MNHNS and CDR2 SASEGT.